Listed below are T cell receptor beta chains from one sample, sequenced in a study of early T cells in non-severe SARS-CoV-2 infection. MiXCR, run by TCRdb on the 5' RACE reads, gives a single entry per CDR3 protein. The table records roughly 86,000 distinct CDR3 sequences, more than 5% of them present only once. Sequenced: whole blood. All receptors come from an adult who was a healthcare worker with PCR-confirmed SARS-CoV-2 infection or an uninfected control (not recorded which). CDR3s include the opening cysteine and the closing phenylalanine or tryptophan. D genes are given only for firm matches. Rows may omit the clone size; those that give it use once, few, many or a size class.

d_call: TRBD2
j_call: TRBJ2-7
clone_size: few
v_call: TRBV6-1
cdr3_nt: TGTGCCAGCCGGGGGGGCCTGTCCTACGAGCAGTACTTC
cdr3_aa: CASRGGLSYEQYF

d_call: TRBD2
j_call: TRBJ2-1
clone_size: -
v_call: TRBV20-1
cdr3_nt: TGCAGTGCTAGAAACCGGGAGGGCCGGTACAATGAGCAGTTCTTC
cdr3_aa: CSARNREGRYNEQFF

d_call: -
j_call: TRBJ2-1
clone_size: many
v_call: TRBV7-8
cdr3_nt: TGTGCCAGCAGCTTAACAGGACGGGGCAGCTCCTACAATGAGCAGTTCTTC
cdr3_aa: CASSLTGRGSSYNEQFF

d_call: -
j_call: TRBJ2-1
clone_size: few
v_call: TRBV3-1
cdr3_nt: TGTGCCAGCAGCCAATTGGGCACTAGGGATGAGCAGTTCTTC
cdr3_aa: CASSQLGTRDEQFF

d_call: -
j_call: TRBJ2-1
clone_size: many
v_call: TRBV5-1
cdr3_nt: TGCGCCAGCAGCTATAGACAGAGCTCCTACAATGAGCAGTTCTTC
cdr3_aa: CASSYRQSSYNEQFF

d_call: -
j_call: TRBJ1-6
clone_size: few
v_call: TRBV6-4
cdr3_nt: TGTGCCAGCAGTGACGTGGCAGGGAATTCACCCCTCCACTTT
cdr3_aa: CASSDVAGNSPLHF

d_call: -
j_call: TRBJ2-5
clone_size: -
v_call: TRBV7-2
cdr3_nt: TGTGCCAGCAGCGTGGGACCTCAAGAGACCCAGTACTTC
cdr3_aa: CASSVGPQETQYF

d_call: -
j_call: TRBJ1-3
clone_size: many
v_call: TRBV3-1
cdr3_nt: TGTCCCAGCAGCCCTCTGGACAGCGGAAACACCATATATTTT
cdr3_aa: CPSSPLDSGNTIYF

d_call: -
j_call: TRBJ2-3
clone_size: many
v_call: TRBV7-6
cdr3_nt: TGTGCCAGCAGCTTAGCGGGAGGCACAGATACGCAGTATTTT
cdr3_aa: CASSLAGGTDTQYF

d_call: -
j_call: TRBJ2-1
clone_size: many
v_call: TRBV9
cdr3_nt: TGTGCCAGCAGCGTAGATGGAGCCCCGCCTCGGAATGAGCAGTTCTTC
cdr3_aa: CASSVDGAPPRNEQFF

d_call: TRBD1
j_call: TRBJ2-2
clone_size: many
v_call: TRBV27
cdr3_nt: TGTGCCAGCAGTAAACAGACAGGGCGTACCGGGGAGCTGTTTTTT
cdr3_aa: CASSKQTGRTGELFF

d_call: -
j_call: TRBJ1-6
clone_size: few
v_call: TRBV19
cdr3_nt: TGTGCCAGTACCGACAGGATCAATTCACCCCTCCACTTT
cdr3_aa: CASTDRINSPLHF

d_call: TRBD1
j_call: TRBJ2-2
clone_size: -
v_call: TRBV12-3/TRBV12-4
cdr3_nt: TGTGCCAGCAACCCTGCCGGGACAGAGTACACCGGGGAGCTGTTTTTT
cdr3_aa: CASNPAGTEYTGELFF

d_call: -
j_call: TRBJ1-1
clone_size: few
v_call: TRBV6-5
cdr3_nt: TGTGCCAGCAGCACAGGGAACACTGAAGCTTTCTTT
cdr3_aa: CASSTGNTEAFF

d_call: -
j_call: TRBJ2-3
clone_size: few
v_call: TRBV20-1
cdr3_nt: TGCAGTGCTAGAGATCGGGGGAGTCGGGCAGATACGCAGTATTTT
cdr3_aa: CSARDRGSRADTQYF

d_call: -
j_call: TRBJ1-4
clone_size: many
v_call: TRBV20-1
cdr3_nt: TGCAGTGCTAGAAAGGACGGACGGAATGAAAAACTGTTTTTT
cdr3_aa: CSARKDGRNEKLFF

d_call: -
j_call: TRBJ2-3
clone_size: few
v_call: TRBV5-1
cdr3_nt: TGCGCCAGCAGCTTTGAGGACTTCACAGATACGCAGTATTTT
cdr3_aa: CASSFEDFTDTQYF

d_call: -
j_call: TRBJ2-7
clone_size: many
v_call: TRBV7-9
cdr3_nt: TGTGCCAGCAGCGTAGGGACAGTCTCCGGGGGGGAGCAGTACTTC
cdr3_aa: CASSVGTVSGGEQYF

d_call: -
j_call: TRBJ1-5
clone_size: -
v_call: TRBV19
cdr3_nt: TGTGCCTCCCGGCGGGCTTCGAAAGATAGCAATCAGCCCCAGCATTTT
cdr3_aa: CASRRASKDSNQPQHF

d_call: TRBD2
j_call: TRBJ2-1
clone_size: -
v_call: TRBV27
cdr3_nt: TGTGCCAGCAGCTCGCGGTCGTCGCGGGAGGGGCAGTTCTTC
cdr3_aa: CASSSRSSREGQFF

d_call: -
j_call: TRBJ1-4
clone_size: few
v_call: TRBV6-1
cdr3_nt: TGTGCCAGCAGTTCCCAAATAACTAATGAAAAACTGTTTTTT
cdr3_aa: CASSSQITNEKLFF

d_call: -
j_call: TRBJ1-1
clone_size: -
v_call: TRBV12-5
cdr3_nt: TGTGCTAGTGGTCCGACCCTCACTGAAGCTTTCTTT
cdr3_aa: CASGPTLTEAFF

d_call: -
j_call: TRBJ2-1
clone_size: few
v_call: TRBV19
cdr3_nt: TGTGCCAGTAGTATTCGGGCGGATAGCTCCTACAATGAGCAGTTCTTC
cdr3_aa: CASSIRADSSYNEQFF

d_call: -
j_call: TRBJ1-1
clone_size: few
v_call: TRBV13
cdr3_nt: TGTGCCAGCAGCTTAGTCCAGGGGCCCATGAACACTGAAGCTTTCTTT
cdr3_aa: CASSLVQGPMNTEAFF

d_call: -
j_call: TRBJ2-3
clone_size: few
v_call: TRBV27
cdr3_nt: TGTGCCAGCAGTTTGTCTGAGTCCACAGATACGCAGTATTTT
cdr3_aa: CASSLSESTDTQYF

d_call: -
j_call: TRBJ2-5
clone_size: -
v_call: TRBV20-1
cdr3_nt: TGCAGTGCTAGAGATCCATGGGAGACCCAGTACTTC
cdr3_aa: CSARDPWETQYF

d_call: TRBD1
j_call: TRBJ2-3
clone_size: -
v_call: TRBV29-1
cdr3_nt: TGCAGCGTTGATTTCCGGGACAGGGACACAGATACGCAGTATTTT
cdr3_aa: CSVDFRDRDTDTQYF

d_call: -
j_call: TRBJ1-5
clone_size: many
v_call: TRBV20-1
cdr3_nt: TGCAGTGCTATCGGGACGAGCAATCAGCCCCAGCATTTT
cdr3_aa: CSAIGTSNQPQHF

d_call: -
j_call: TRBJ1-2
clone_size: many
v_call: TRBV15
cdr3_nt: TGTGCCACCAGCAGAGACACAGGAAGGGATGGCTACACCTTC
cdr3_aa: CATSRDTGRDGYTF

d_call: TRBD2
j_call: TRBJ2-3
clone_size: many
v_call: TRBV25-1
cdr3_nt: TGTGCCAGCAGTGTACCGACTAGCGGGAGAACTACAGATACGCAGTATTTT
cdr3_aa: CASSVPTSGRTTDTQYF

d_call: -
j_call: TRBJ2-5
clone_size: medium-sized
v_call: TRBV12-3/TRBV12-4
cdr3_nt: TGTGCCAGCAGCTATACAGGGATGGAGACCCAGTACTTC
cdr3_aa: CASSYTGMETQYF

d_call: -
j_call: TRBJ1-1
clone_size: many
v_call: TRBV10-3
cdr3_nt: TGTGCCATCAGGAAACCCGACGGGAACACTGAAGCTTTCTTT
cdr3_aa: CAIRKPDGNTEAFF

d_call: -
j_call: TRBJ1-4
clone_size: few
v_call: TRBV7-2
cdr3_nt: TGTGCCAGCAGCTTTGTTCGGAATCAACTGTTTTTT
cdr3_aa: CASSFVRNQLFF

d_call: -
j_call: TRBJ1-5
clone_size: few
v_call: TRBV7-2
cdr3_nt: TGTGCCAGCAGCTTCAGGGCTTTGAGTCAGCCCCAGCATTTT
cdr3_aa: CASSFRALSQPQHF

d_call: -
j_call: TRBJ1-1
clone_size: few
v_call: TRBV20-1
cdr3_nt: TGCAGTGCTAGTAGGCCTGCTATGAACACTGAAGCTTTCTTT
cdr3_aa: CSASRPAMNTEAFF

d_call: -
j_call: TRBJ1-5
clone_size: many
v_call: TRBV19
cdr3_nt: TGTGCCAGTCGTACGAGCAATCAGCCCCAGCATTTT
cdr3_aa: CASRTSNQPQHF

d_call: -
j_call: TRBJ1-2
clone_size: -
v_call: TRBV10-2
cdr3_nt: TGCGCCAGCAGTGAGAGCAGGGGCGGCTATGGCTACACCTTC
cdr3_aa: CASSESRGGYGYTF

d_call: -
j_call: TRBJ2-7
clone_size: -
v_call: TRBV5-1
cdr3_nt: TGCGCCAGCAGCCTCCGGGGGTTATGGGACGAGCAGTACTTC
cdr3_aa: CASSLRGLWDEQYF

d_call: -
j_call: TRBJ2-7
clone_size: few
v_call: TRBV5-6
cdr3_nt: TGTGCCAGCCAACAGCTAACGAGTGGGAGAGTTTCCTACGAGCAGTACTTC
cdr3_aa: CASQQLTSGRVSYEQYF

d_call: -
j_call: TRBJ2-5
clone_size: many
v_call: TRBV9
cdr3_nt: TGTGCCAGCAGCGTAGGGGGTGAAGAGACCCAGTACTTC
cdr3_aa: CASSVGGEETQYF

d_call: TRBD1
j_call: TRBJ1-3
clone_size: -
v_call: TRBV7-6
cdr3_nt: TGTGCCAGCAGCTTAAGGAGGGACAGGATGGGCGAAGGTTATTTT
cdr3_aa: CASSLRRDRMGEGYF

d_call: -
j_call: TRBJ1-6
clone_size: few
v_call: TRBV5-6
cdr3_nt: TGTGCCAGCAGCTTTGGGGCCTTCTATAATTCACCCCTCCACTTT
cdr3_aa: CASSFGAFYNSPLHF

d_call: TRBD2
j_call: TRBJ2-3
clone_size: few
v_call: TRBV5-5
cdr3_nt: TGTGCCAGCAGCTTGGCTTCGCCTAGCGGGGATGTTACGCAGTATTTT
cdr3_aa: CASSLASPSGDVTQYF

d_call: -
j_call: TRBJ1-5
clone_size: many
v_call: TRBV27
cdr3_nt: TGTGCCAGCAGTTTATATGGGTGGGCCAATCAGCCCCAGCATTTT
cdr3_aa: CASSLYGWANQPQHF

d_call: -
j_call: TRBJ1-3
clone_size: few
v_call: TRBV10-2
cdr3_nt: TGCGCCAGCACTCCGAGACCCGGAAACACCATATATTTT
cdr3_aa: CASTPRPGNTIYF

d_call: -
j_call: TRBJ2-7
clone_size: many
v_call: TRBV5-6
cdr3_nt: TGTGCCAGCAGCTTGCGAGGGTTGTACGAGCAGTACTTC
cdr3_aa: CASSLRGLYEQYF

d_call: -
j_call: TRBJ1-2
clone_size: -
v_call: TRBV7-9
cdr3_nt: TGTGCCAGCAGCTCTCCCGTTGGTTACACCTTC
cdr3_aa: CASSSPVGYTF

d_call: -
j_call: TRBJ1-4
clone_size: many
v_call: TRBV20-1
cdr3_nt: TGCAGTGCTAGTCGGGGGGCAGGAACTAATGAAAAACTGTTTTTT
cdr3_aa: CSASRGAGTNEKLFF

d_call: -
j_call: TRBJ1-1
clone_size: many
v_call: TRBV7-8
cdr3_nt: TGTGCCAGCAGCCCGGGGATTTTAGGAGCTTTCTTT
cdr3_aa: CASSPGILGAFF

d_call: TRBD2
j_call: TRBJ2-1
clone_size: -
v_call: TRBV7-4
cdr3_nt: TGTGCCAGCAGCTTAGTGGTACTAGCGGGTGTCTACAATGAGCAGTTCTTC
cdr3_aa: CASSLVVLAGVYNEQFF